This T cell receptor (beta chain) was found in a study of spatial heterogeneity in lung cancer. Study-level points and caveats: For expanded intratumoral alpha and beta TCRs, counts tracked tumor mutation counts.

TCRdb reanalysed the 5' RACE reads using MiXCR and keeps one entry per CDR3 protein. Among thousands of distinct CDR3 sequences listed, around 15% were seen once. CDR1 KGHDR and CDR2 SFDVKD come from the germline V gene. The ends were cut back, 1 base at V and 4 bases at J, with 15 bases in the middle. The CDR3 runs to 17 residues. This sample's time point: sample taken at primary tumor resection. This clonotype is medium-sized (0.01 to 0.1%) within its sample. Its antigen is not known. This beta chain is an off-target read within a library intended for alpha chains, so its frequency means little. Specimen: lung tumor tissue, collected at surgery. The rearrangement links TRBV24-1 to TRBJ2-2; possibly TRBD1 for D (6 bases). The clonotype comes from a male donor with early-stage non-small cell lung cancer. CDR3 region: CATSDFWGPVGTGELFF. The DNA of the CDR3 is TGTGCCACCAGTGATTTCTGGGGGCCGGTGGGCACCGGGGAGCTGTTTTTT.